The entry below gives a single T cell receptor (beta chain) sequence along with its context. CDR3 length: 16 residues. With 1 base clipped from V and 4 bases from J, the junction kept 7 bases outside the gene matches. Germline V CDR1 and CDR2: LNHNV, YYDKDF (reference sequence). Only in-frame clones appear in the TCRdb table, and some are missing; sequencing was by immunoSEQ multiplex PCR. The sample includes approximately 24,000 clones, 81% seen only once; the top ten take approximately 9.7%. This entry belongs to a study of T cells in localized non-small cell lung cancer. The chain couples TRBV15 to TRBJ2-3; 8 nucleotides agree with TRBD1. The clonotype originates from a man between 40 and 70 years old with stage III squamous cell lung carcinoma. Here the sequenced sample was peripheral blood, taken before any cancer treatment. In nucleotides, the CDR3 is TGTGCCACCAGCAGAGTTGGGTTGACAGGGGCAGATACGCAGTATTTT. Its translation is CATSRVGLTGADTQYF. The full variable domain, completed using reference TRBV15 and TRBJ2-3, is DAMVIQNPRYQVTQFGKPVTLSCSQTLNHNVMYWYQQKSSQAPKLLFHYYDKDFNNEADTPDNFQSRRPNTSFCFLDIRSPGLGDTAMYLCATSRVGLTGADTQYFGPGTRLTVL.